This entry features one TCR beta chain sequence. Germline V CDR1 and CDR2: SGHAT, FQNNGV. This CDR3 is built from 19 residues. The V gene end was trimmed by 0 bases and the J gene end by 2 bases; junction bases not matched to a gene: 5. The data originate from a study of blood T cell repertoires in COVID-19. Study background: The United States, Italy and Spain supplied acute and convalescent COVID-19 samples. T cells, B-cell-depleted T cells, or PBMCs supplied cDNA or gDNA.

Original analysis: Reference gene primer amplification yielded estimated nucleated cell counts. Measured with immunoSEQ multiplex PCR; TCRdb has only the in-frame clones, and not every one. For V, J and clone size, that table is used; D and trimming come from the DNA. The sample includes about 70,000 clones, more than 80% of them seen just once. This sequence was found in a man older than 75 with acute or convalescent COVID-19. Sequenced input: peripheral blood. V usage is TRBV11-2 and J usage is TRBJ2-6; 12 nucleotides line up with TRBD2. CDR3 sequence (DNA): TGTGCCAGCAGCTTAGAGGGGACTAGCGGGCGTCCTGGGGCCAACGTCCTGACTTTC. This sequence encodes CASSLEGTSGRPGANVLTF.